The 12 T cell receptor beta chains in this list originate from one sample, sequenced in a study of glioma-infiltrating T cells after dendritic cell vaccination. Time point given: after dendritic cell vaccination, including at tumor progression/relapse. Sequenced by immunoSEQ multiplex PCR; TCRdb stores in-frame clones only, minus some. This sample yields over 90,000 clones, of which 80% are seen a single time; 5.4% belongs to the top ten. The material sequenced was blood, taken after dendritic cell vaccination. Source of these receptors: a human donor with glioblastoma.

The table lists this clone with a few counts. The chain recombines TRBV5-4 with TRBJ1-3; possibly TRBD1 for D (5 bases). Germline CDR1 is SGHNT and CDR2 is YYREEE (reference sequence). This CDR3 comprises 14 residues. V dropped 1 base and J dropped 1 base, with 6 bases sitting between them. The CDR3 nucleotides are TGTGCCAGCAGCTTGAGGGGTTCTGGAAACACCATATATTTT. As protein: CASSLRGSGNTIYF.

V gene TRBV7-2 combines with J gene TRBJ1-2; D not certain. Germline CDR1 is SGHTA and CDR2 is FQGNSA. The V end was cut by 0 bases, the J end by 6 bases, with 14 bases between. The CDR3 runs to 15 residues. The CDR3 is CASSLALSGSHGYTF. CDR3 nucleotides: TGTGCCAGCAGCTTAGCGCTGTCGGGGAGTCATGGCTACACCTTC.

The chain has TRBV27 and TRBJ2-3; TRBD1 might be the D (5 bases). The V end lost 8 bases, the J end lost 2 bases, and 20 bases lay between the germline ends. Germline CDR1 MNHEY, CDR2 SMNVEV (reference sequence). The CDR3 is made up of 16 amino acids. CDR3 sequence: CASAKMAGKDTDTQYF. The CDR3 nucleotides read TGTGCCAGCGCAAAAATGGCAGGGAAAGACACAGATACGCAGTATTTT.

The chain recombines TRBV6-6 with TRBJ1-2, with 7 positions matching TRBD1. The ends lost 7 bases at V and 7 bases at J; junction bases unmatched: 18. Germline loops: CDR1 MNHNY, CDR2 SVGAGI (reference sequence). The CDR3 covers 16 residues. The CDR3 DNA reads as TGTGCCAGCACCGAAACCCGGGAGAGGGGGCTTGGTGGCTACACCTTC. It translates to CASTETRERGLGGYTF.

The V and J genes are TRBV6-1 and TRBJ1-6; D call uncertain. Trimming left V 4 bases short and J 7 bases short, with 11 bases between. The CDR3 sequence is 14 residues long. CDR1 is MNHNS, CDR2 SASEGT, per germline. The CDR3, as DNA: TGTGCCAGCAGTGGTTGGCCCGGGAATTCACCCCTCCACTTT. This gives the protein CASSGWPGNSPLHF.

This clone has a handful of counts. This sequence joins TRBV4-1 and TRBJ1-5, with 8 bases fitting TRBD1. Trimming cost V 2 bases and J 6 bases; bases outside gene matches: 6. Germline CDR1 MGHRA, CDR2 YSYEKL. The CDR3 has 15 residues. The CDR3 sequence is CASSQQQGEGQPQHF. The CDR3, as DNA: TGCGCCAGCAGCCAACAACAGGGGGAAGGTCAGCCCCAGCATTTT.

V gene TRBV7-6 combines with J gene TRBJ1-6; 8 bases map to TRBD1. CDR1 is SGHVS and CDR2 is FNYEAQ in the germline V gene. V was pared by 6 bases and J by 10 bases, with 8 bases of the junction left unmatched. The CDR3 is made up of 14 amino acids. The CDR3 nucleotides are TGTGCCAGCAGACCCGGACAGGGTCCGTCACCCCTCCACTTT. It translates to CASRPGQGPSPLHF.

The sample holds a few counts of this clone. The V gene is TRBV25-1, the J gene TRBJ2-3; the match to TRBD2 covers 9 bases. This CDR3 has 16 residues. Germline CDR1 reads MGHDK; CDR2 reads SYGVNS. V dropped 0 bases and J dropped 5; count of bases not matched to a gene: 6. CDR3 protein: CASSEYAGGLGDTQYF. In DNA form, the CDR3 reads TGTGCCAGCAGTGAATATGCGGGAGGGTTGGGAGATACGCAGTATTTT.

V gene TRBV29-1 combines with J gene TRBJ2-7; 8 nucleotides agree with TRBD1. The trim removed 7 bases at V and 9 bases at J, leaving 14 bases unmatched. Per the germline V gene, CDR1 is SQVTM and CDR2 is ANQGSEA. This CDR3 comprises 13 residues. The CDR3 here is CSGRTGSESRQYF. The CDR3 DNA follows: TGCAGCGGCCGGACAGGGAGTGAGTCTCGGCAGTACTTC.

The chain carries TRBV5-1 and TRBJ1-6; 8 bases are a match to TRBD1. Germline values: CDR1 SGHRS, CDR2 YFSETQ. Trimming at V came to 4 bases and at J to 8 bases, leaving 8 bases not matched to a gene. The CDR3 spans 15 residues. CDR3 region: CASSLRTGSDSPLHF. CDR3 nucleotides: TGCGCCAGCAGCCTCCGGACAGGGTCGGATTCACCCCTCCACTTT.

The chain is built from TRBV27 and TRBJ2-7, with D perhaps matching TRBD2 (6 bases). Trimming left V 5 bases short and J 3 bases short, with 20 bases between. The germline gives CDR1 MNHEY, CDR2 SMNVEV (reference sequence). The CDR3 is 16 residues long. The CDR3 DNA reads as TGTGCCAGCAGTCTCACGGGGGAGGCGGCCTACTACGAGCAGTACTTC. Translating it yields CASSLTGEAAYYEQYF.

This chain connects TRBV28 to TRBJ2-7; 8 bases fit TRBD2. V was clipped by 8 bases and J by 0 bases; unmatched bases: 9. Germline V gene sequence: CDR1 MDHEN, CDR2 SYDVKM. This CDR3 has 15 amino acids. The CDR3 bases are TGTGCCAGCCAACTAGCGGCTCCAAGCTCCTACGAGCAGTACTTC. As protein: CASQLAAPSSYEQYF.